This T cell receptor beta chain originates from a study of blood T cell repertoires in COVID-19. For the study at large: Samples of COVID-19 (acute and convalescent) were obtained from the United States, Italy and Spain.

This CDR3 region has 16 residues. Germline-derived CDR1 and CDR2 are SGHTS and YDEGEE. Trimming stripped 0 bases from V and 7 bases from J, with 14 bases between. Sequencing used immunoSEQ multiplex PCR; TCRdb keeps in-frame clones, though not all of them. Among 250,000 to 300,000 clones listed, roughly nine tenths were seen once. Input material: PBMCs or T cells enriched from blood (not recorded which). The genes are TRBV5-8 and TRBJ1-6; a possible D gene is TRBD1 (5 bases). The receptor's source is a human donor in a cohort exposed to, infected with or recovered from COVID-19 (not recorded which). The donor label of this sample is uncertain. The CDR3 is CASSLVIAAGNSPLHF. DNA of the CDR3: TGTGCCAGCAGCTTGGTTATAGCGGCAGGGAATTCACCCCTCCACTTT. The whole variable domain, filled in from reference TRBV5-8 and TRBJ1-6, reads EAGVTQSPTHLIKTRGQQATLRCSPISGHTSVYWYQQALGLGLQFLLWYDEGEERNRGNFPPRFSGRQFPNYSSELNVNALELEDSALYLCASSLVIAAGNSPLHFGNGTRLTVT.